The 32 T cell receptor beta chains below all came from one sample that was sequenced in a study of blood T cell repertoires in COVID-19. Here immunoSEQ multiplex PCR was the method, and the copy in TCRdb shows in-frame clones only, minus some. The data show about 90,000 clones, 86% seen once. Sequencing was performed on peripheral blood. The receptor source for this set is an elderly man with active or convalescent COVID-19.

The chain uses TRBV3-1 (or the pseudogene TRBV3-2) and TRBJ1-5; D is uncertain. This CDR3 region has 12 residues. The germline gives CDR1 LGHDT, CDR2 YNNKEL (reference sequence). With 4 bases removed from V and 9 bases from J, the gap between germline ends came to 10 bases. Here the CDR3 reads CASSPAYGPQHF. DNA of the CDR3: TGTGCCAGCAGCCCAGCGTATGGGCCCCAGCATTTT.

In DNA form, the CDR3 reads TGTGCCAGCAGCTTAGAACAGGGGACCACTGAAGCTTTCTTT. Protein product: CASSLEQGTTEAFF. V usage is TRBV7-9 and J usage is TRBJ1-1; TRBD1 matches at 7 bases. The V segment lost 1 base and the J segment 4 bases; nucleotides outside the gene matches: 3. The CDR3 loop spans 14 amino acids. Germline CDR1 and CDR2: SEHNR and FQNEAQ (reference sequence).

About this clone: Other DNA sequences within the sample encode an identical CDR3. The rearrangement links TRBV5-1 to TRBJ2-1; 10 bases are a match to TRBD2. V shed 0 bases and J 6 bases; nucleotides not matched to a gene: 3. Germline-derived CDR1 and CDR2 are SGHRS and YFSETQ. This CDR3 is built from 15 residues. The CDR3 coding sequence is TGCGCCAGCAGCTTGGTAGCGGGAGGTGGCAATGAGCAGTTCTTC. This gives the protein CASSLVAGGGNEQFF.

This clone was seen only once. The rearrangement joins TRBV5-1 to TRBJ2-3; 16 bases map to TRBD2. Per germline, CDR1 SGHRS and CDR2 YFSETQ. The V and J ends lost 2 bases and 0 bases, in that order; junction bases with no gene match: 3. The length of the CDR3 is 18 residues. DNA for the CDR3: TGCGCCAGCAGCTTCGGGACTAGCGGGAGGGCCAGCACAGATACGCAGTATTTT. This codes for CASSFGTSGRASTDTQYF. Drawing the rest from reference TRBV5-1 and TRBJ2-3, the complete variable domain is KAGVTQTPRYLIKTRGQQVTLSCSPISGHRSVSWYQQTPGQGLQFLFEYFSETQRNKGNFPGRFSGRQFSNSRSEMNVSTLELGDSALYLCASSFGTSGRASTDTQYFGPGTRLTVL.

The V and J genes are TRBV5-5 and TRBJ2-3, with 7 bases that match TRBD1. Trimming took 3 bases from V and 2 from J; bases not matched to a gene: 6. Germline CDR1 reads SGHKS; CDR2 reads YYEKEE (reference sequence). CDR3 size: 15 residues. CDR3 sequence: CASSSGTASTDTQYF. Written as DNA, the CDR3 is TGTGCCAGCAGCTCCGGGACAGCCTCCACAGATACGCAGTATTTT.

The chain combines TRBV27 with TRBJ2-7; TRBD2 matches at 8 bases. The V gene end was trimmed by 5 bases and the J gene end by 9 bases; junction bases not matched to a gene: 12. Germline CDR1 and CDR2: MNHEY and SMNVEV (reference sequence). This CDR3 has 14 residues. The DNA of the CDR3 is TGTGCCAGCAGTCGGACTAGCCGCGTCTCGGGGCAGTACTTC. Its translation: CASSRTSRVSGQYF.

This chain connects TRBV19 to TRBJ2-3; D not certain. Germline assignment: CDR1 LNHDA and CDR2 SQIVND (reference sequence). The V gene lost 6 bases and the J gene lost 0 bases, with 10 bases spanning the gap. The CDR3 covers 14 residues. The DNA of the CDR3 is TGTGCCAGTAGGATCCAGGTTAGCACAGATACGCAGTATTTT. The encoded protein is CASRIQVSTDTQYF.

This sequence joins TRBV9 and TRBJ2-1; no reliable D call. The CDR3 extends over 12 amino acids. Germline V lookup: CDR1 SGDLS, CDR2 YYNGEE. V was pared by 3 bases and J by 4 bases, with 5 bases between. CDR3 nucleotides: TGTGCCAGCAGCGACCTATACAATGAGCAGTTCTTC. It yields the protein CASSDLYNEQFF.

The chain employs TRBV30 and TRBJ1-1; unclear D gene. The CDR3 covers 14 residues. Germline lookup yields CDR1 GTSNPN and CDR2 SVGIG (reference sequence). Trimming left V 4 bases short and J 4 bases short, with 16 bases between. Here the CDR3 reads CAWIWGTAGTEAFF. Written as DNA, the CDR3 is TGTGCCTGGATATGGGGAACTGCGGGCACTGAAGCTTTCTTT.

The rearrangement joins TRBV27 to TRBJ2-2; D is uncertain. The germline V and J ends were trimmed by 8 bases and 6 bases, with 7 bases remaining between them. CDR1 is MNHEY, CDR2 SMNVEV, per germline (reference sequence). The CDR3 length is 11 residues. The CDR3 coding sequence is TGTGCCAGCGGGCCCCCCGGGGAGCTGTTTTTT. Protein product: CASGPPGELFF.

The rearrangement uses TRBV7-2 and TRBJ2-2, with TRBD2 matching 9 bases. Trimming removed 5 bases from V and 1 base from J; junction bases left unmatched: 11. This CDR3 has 18 amino acids. Germline V gene lookup returns CDR1 SGHTA and CDR2 FQGNSA. As DNA, the CDR3 is TGTGCCAGCAGCACGCCACCGGGACTAGCCAGGAACACCGGGGAGCTGTTTTTT. Amino acid sequence: CASSTPPGLARNTGELFF. The full variable domain, rest sourced from reference TRBV7-2 and TRBJ2-2, is GAGVSQSPSNKVTEKGKDVELRCDPISGHTALYWYRQSLGQGLEFLIYFQGNSAPDKSGLPSDRFSAERTGGSVSTLTIQRTQQEDSAVYLCASSTPPGLARNTGELFFGEGSRLTVL.

This rearrangement joins TRBV29-1 to TRBJ2-2; D call uncertain. With 4 bases removed from V and 1 base from J, the gap between germline ends came to 4 bases. The CDR3 extends over 12 amino acids. CDR1 and CDR2 from the germline V gene are SQVTM and ANQGSEA. CDR3 DNA: TGCAGCGTTGGACAGAACACCGGGGAGCTGTTTTTT. Its protein product is CSVGQNTGELFF.

The chain joins TRBV15 to TRBJ1-3; D is perhaps TRBD1 (5 bases). The CDR3 consists of 15 residues. V lost 3 bases and J 3 bases, leaving 12 bases between the germline ends. Germline lookup yields CDR1 LNHNV and CDR2 YYDKDF (reference sequence). The chain's CDR3 is CATSSLMTVGNTIYF. The CDR3 DNA reads TGTGCCACCAGCAGTTTAATGACAGTTGGAAACACCATATATTTT.

J is TRBJ2-7 and V is TRBV15, with TRBD1 matching over 8 bases. The CDR3 length is 15 residues. Germline V CDR1 and CDR2: LNHNV, YYDKDF (reference sequence). V was pared by 0 bases and J by 4 bases, with 5 bases of the junction left unmatched. The CDR3 DNA sequence: TGTGCCACCAGCAGAGATCCAGGGGGCGGATACGAGCAGTACTTC. Translated, it gives CATSRDPGGGYEQYF.

About this clone: Other nucleotide sequences in the sample specify the same CDR3. The chain joins TRBV30 to TRBJ1-5; D unresolved. Germline CDR1 GTSNPN, CDR2 SVGIG (reference sequence). V shed 0 bases and J shed 5 bases, with 8 bases lying between them. The CDR3 extends over 13 amino acids. The CDR3 is CAWSVAGDQPQHF. The CDR3 DNA sequence: TGTGCCTGGAGTGTCGCCGGGGATCAGCCCCAGCATTTT.

The gene calls are TRBV9 and TRBJ2-7; 8 bases agree with TRBD2. The CDR3 extends over 15 amino acids. The V gene end was trimmed by 4 bases and the J gene end by 6 bases; junction bases not matched to a gene: 12. CDR1 is SGDLS and CDR2 is YYNGEE in the germline V gene. CDR3 residues: CASSPQREYPSEQYF. CDR3 DNA: TGTGCCAGCAGCCCCCAGCGGGAGTACCCTTCCGAGCAGTACTTC.

V gene TRBV24-1 combines with J gene TRBJ2-4; 8 bases align to TRBD2. The CDR3 is made up of 16 amino acids. CDR1 is KGHDR and CDR2 is SFDVKD in the germline V gene. V lost 5 bases to trimming and J lost 7 bases; unmatched junction nucleotides: 12. CDR3 region: CATSASGGQRSNIQYF. DNA of the CDR3: TGTGCCACCAGTGCCTCGGGGGGGCAGAGAAGTAACATTCAGTACTTC.

This clone has only one observation. The chain links TRBV2 to TRBJ2-7, with 9 bases that match TRBD1. This CDR3 region has 14 residues. CDR1 and CDR2 (germline): SNHLY, FYNNEI. J lost 5 bases, V lost 6 bases, and 8 bases had no gene match. For the CDR3, the DNA is TGTGCCAGCAGGTGGACAGGGGTCGGCGACGAGCAGTACTTC. Translating it yields CASRWTGVGDEQYF.

The chain couples TRBV29-1 to TRBJ2-3, with D possibly matching TRBD2 (6 bases). Trimming took off 7 bases at V and 0 bases at J, with 17 bases between the two ends. Germline lookup yields CDR1 SQVTM and CDR2 ANQGSEA. This CDR3 contains 15 residues. For the CDR3, the DNA is TGCAGCGCCGGGGCGGGAATCACTAGCACAGATACGCAGTATTTT. The encoded protein is CSAGAGITSTDTQYF.

The chain recombines TRBV5-4 with TRBJ2-3; D is unclear. The V and J ends lost 1 base and 1 base respectively, with 7 bases between them. This CDR3 is 14 amino acids long. CDR1 is SGHNT and CDR2 is YYREEE in the germline V gene (reference sequence). CDR3 sequence reads: CASSLLGRTDTQYF. Written as DNA, the CDR3 is TGTGCCAGCAGCTTGCTCGGTCGCACAGATACGCAGTATTTT.

The rearrangement links TRBV6-5 to TRBJ1-2, with a weak D call TRBD1 (6 bases). This CDR3 spans 13 amino acids. The germline V gene has CDR1 MNHEY and CDR2 SVGAGI. Trimming took off 0 bases at V and 8 bases at J, with 10 bases between the two ends. The CDR3 here is CASSYSSGVGYTF. CDR3 in DNA: TGTGCCAGCAGTTACTCGTCAGGGGTCGGCTACACCTTC.

CDR3 protein: CASSQDRGNMQFF. The CDR3 bases are TGCGCCAGCAGCCAAGACAGAGGAAATATGCAGTTCTTC. The V and J genes are TRBV4-3 and TRBJ2-1; D is unresolved. The V gene lost 0 bases and the J gene lost 12 bases, with 12 bases spanning the gap. The germline V gene encodes CDR1 LGHNA and CDR2 YSLEER. This CDR3 is built from 13 residues.

The genes are TRBV7-3 and TRBJ2-1, with 10 bases aligning to TRBD1. Germline V gene sequence: CDR1 SGHTA, CDR2 FQGTGA. Germline trimming cut 2 bases from V and 4 bases from J; bases unmatched to any gene: 5. The CDR3 runs to 16 residues. The CDR3 DNA follows: TGTGCCAGCAGCTTATCCGGGACAGGGGCTTACAATGAGCAGTTCTTC. It encodes CASSLSGTGAYNEQFF.

Here the CDR3 reads CASSSYLGTSGLNNEQFF. The DNA of the CDR3 is TGTGCCAGCAGCTCGTACCTCGGGACTAGCGGATTGAACAATGAGCAGTTCTTC. The V and J genes are TRBV11-2 and TRBJ2-1; 11 bases match TRBD2. V lost 4 bases and J lost 5; bases outside the gene matches: 13. Per the germline V gene, CDR1 is SGHAT and CDR2 is FQNNGV. The CDR3 length is 18 residues.

The chain has TRBV5-1 and TRBJ1-6, with D possibly matching TRBD1 (6 bases). The CDR3 sequence is 19 residues long. Trimming removed 1 base from V and 10 bases from J, with 27 bases in between. Per the germline V gene, CDR1 is SGHRS and CDR2 is YFSETQ. This chain's CDR3 is CASSLRVGVSGAPRSPLHF. The CDR3 DNA is TGCGCCAGCAGCTTGAGAGTCGGCGTTTCAGGGGCACCACGGTCACCCCTCCACTTT.

This clone was recorded a few times. The gene calls are TRBV19 and TRBJ2-7; D may be TRBD2 (6 bases). Germline loops: CDR1 LNHDA, CDR2 SQIVND (reference sequence). The CDR3 runs to 16 residues. V was trimmed by 3 bases and J by 0 bases, leaving 15 bases between them. The CDR3 sequence: CASSIAAGSSSYEQYF. The CDR3 nucleotides read TGTGCCAGTAGTATTGCTGCGGGGTCAAGCTCCTACGAGCAGTACTTC. The variable domain in full, completed from reference TRBV19 and TRBJ2-7, reads DGGITQSPKYLFRKEGQNVTLSCEQNLNHDAMYWYRQDPGQGLRLIYYSQIVNDFQKGDIAEGYSVSREKKESFPLTVTSAQKNPTAFYLCASSIAAGSSSYEQYFGPGTRLTVT.

The chain recombines TRBV11-2 with TRBJ2-1, with D tentatively TRBD1 (6 bases). CDR1 SGHAT and CDR2 FQNNGV come from the germline V gene. This CDR3 is built from 14 residues. V was cut by 5 bases and J by 4 bases, with 12 bases left in between. The CDR3 bases are TGTGCCAGCAGCCGGTACCAGGGGTACAATGAGCAGTTCTTC. Protein product: CASSRYQGYNEQFF. The full variable domain, rest sourced from reference TRBV11-2 and TRBJ2-1, is EAGVAQSPRYKIIEKRQSVAFWCNPISGHATLYWYQQILGQGPKLLIQFQNNGVVDDSQLPKDRFSAERLKGVDSTLKIQPAKLEDSAVYLCASSRYQGYNEQFFGPGTRLTVL.

This clone was found a few times. The CDR3 here is CASSPGLAGELEQFF. In nucleotides, the CDR3 is TGTGCCAGTAGCCCCGGACTAGCGGGGGAGTTAGAGCAGTTCTTC. This chain connects TRBV19 to TRBJ2-1; the match to TRBD2 covers 13 bases. This CDR3 comprises 15 residues. Germline V CDR1 and CDR2: LNHDA, SQIVND (reference sequence). The J segment lost 10 bases and the V segment lost 6 bases, leaving 9 bases of the junction unmatched. The variable domain in full, completed from reference TRBV19 and TRBJ2-1, reads DGGITQSPKYLFRKEGQNVTLSCEQNLNHDAMYWYRQDPGQGLRLIYYSQIVNDFQKGDIAEGYSVSREKKESFPLTVTSAQKNPTAFYLCASSPGLAGELEQFFGPGTRLTVL.

This clone was counted a single time. The chain has TRBV29-1 and TRBJ2-7, with 7 bases aligning to TRBD1. Germline loops: CDR1 SQVTM, CDR2 ANQGSEA. This CDR3 has 12 amino acids. V gave up 6 bases and J gave up 2 bases; unmatched junction bases: 4. CDR3 DNA sequence: TGCAGCGTCTCGGACAGGCCCTACGAGCAGTACTTC. The encoded protein is CSVSDRPYEQYF.

This sequence joins TRBV5-1 and TRBJ2-7, with 9 bases lining up with TRBD2. This CDR3 is built from 17 residues. With V trimmed by 1 base and J by 5 bases, 13 bases remained unmatched. The germline V gene has CDR1 SGHRS and CDR2 YFSETQ. The CDR3 bases are TGCGCCAGCAGCTTGTTGGGTAGCGGGAGCAACCGGAACGAGCAGTACTTC. Amino acid sequence: CASSLLGSGSNRNEQYF. Looking up the rest from reference TRBV5-1 and TRBJ2-7 gives the full variable domain: KAGVTQTPRYLIKTRGQQVTLSCSPISGHRSVSWYQQTPGQGLQFLFEYFSETQRNKGNFPGRFSGRQFSNSRSEMNVSTLELGDSALYLCASSLLGSGSNRNEQYFGPGTRLTVT.

The CDR3 DNA is TGTGCCTGCCACCGGGACAGGGGGCGTACTGGGGCCAACGTCCTGACTTTC. Amino acid sequence: CACHRDRGRTGANVLTF. The chain joins TRBV30 to TRBJ2-6, with 12 bases lining up with TRBD1. CDR3 size: 17 residues. Losses at the gene ends were 6 bases for V and 2 bases for J; bases not matched to a gene: 8. Germline loops: CDR1 GTSNPN, CDR2 SVGIG (reference sequence).

For the CDR3, the DNA is TGTGCCAGCAGTGATACCGGGAGGGCTAGGGAGACCCAGTACTTC. Translating gives CASSDTGRARETQYF. This chain links TRBV2 with TRBJ2-5, with 8 bases aligning to TRBD2. Germline V gives CDR1 SNHLY, CDR2 FYNNEI. V was clipped by 3 bases and J by 5 bases; unmatched bases: 8. The CDR3 totals 15 residues.